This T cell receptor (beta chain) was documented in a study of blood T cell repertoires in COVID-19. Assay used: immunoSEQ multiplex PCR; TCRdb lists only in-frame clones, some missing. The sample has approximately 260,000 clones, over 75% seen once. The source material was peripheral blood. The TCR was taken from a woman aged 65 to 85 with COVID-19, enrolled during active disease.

The CDR3 loop reads CASSDGTNTQYF. In DNA, the CDR3 is TGTGCCAGCAGTGACGGGACTAATACGCAGTATTTT. The chain carries TRBV6-4 and TRBJ2-3; 7 bases fit TRBD2. CDR1 and CDR2 (germline): MRHNA, SNTAGT. Trimming at V came to 2 bases and at J to 7 bases, leaving 0 bases not matched to a gene. CDR3 size: 12 residues.